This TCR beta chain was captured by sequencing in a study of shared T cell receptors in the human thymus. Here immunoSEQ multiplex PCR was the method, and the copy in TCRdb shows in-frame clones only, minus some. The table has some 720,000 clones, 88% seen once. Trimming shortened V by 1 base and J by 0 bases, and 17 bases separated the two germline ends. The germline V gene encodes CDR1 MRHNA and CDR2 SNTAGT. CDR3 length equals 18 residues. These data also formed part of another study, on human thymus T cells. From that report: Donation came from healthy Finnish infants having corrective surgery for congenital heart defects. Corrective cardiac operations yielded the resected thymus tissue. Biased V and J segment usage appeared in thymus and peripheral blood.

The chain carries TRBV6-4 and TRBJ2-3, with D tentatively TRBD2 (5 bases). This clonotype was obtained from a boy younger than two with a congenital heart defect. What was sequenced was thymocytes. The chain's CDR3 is CASSDLRASTMSTDTQYF. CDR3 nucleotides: TGTGCCAGCAGTGACTTGCGGGCCTCGACAATGAGCACAGATACGCAGTATTTT.